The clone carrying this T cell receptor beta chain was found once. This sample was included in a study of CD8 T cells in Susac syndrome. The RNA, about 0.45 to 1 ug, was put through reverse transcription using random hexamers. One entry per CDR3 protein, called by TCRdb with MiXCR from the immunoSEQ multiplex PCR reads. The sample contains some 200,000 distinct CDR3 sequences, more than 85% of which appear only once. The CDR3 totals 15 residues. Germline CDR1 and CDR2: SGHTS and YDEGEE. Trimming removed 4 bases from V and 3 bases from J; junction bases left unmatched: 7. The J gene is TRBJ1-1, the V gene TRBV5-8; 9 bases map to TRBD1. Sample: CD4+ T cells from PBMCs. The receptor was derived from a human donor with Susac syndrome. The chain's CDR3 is CASSPGQGEHTEAFF. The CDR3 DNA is TGTGCCAGCAGCCCGGGACAGGGAGAACACACTGAAGCTTTCTTT.